One and the same sample provided the 24 T cell receptor beta chains below, sequenced in a study of blood T cell repertoires in COVID-19. The repertoire was sequenced with immunoSEQ multiplex PCR; TCRdb's copy has only in-frame clones and lacks some. The sample gives about 170,000 clones, around nine tenths of which show up once; approximately 2% is in the top ten. Sequencing used peripheral blood. These receptors came from a man aged 50 or older who had recovered from COVID-19.

The V and J genes are TRBV6-5 and TRBJ2-7; 12 nucleotides line up with TRBD2. With 8 bases clipped from V and 5 bases from J, the junction kept 7 bases outside the gene matches. Germline assignment: CDR1 MNHEY and CDR2 SVGAGI. CDR3 length: 14 residues. The CDR3 is CASGILAGGNEQYF. Written as DNA, the CDR3 is TGTGCCAGCGGGATACTAGCGGGAGGAAACGAGCAGTACTTC.

The chain uses TRBV6-1 and TRBJ2-1; D is ambiguous. Germline lookup yields CDR1 MNHNS and CDR2 SASEGT. V lost 1 base, J lost 7 bases, and 8 bases lay in between. The CDR3 runs 13 residues. The CDR3 protein is CASSEVSWNEQFF. DNA for the CDR3: TGTGCCAGCAGTGAAGTTAGCTGGAATGAGCAGTTCTTC.

This clone was picked up a small number of times. V usage is TRBV7-3 and J usage is TRBJ2-3; 14 bases are a match to TRBD2. With V trimmed by 5 bases and J by 4 bases, 14 bases remained unmatched. CDR1 and CDR2 (germline): SGHTA, FQGTGA. The CDR3 covers 19 residues. CDR3 residues: CASSPLGGTSGGAADTQYF. For the CDR3, the DNA is TGTGCCAGCAGCCCTCTGGGGGGGACTAGCGGGGGCGCCGCAGATACGCAGTATTTT.

The CDR3 reads CASSLTGGNTEAFF. The CDR3 nucleotides are TGTGCCAGCAGTTTGACAGGGGGGAACACTGAAGCTTTCTTT. This chain uses TRBV27 with TRBJ1-1; 9 nucleotides agree with TRBD1. With 3 bases clipped from V and 1 base from J, the junction kept 0 bases outside the gene matches. This CDR3 spans 14 amino acids. CDR1 is MNHEY and CDR2 is SMNVEV in the germline V gene (reference sequence).

V usage is TRBV6-5 and J usage is TRBJ2-5; D possibly corresponds to TRBD1 (6 bases). CDR1 and CDR2 (germline): MNHEY, SVGAGI. Trimming cost V 10 bases and J 0 bases, with 9 bases left between them. The CDR3 contains 12 residues. The CDR3 coding sequence is TGTGCCACTACAGGGTACCAAGAGACCCAGTACTTC. Residues: CATTGYQETQYF.

The V gene is TRBV7-3, the J gene TRBJ1-2; D remains unclear. Trimming removed 0 bases from V and 6 bases from J, with 8 bases in between. This CDR3 region has 13 residues. Germline loops: CDR1 SGHTA, CDR2 FQGTGA. CDR3 sequence reads: CASSLTRQDGYTF. The CDR3 DNA is TGTGCCAGCAGCTTAACTCGGCAGGATGGCTACACCTTC.

The rearrangement links TRBV20-1 to TRBJ1-2; unclear D gene. This CDR3 is built from 11 residues. V lost 6 bases, J lost 2 bases, and 7 bases lay in between. From germline, CDR1 is DFQATT and CDR2 SNEGSKA (reference sequence). The CDR3 sequence is CSAVSNYGYTF. In nucleotides, the CDR3 is TGCAGTGCGGTGAGCAACTATGGCTACACCTTC.

The gene calls are TRBV10-3 and TRBJ2-2; TRBD1 might be the D (6 bases). The CDR3 has 15 amino acids. V lost 4 bases and J lost 7, with 16 bases in between. Germline V gives CDR1 ENHRY, CDR2 SYGVKD. CDR3 DNA sequence: TGTGCCATCAGTGCAAGGCAGGGGACGGGCGGGGAGCTGTTTTTT. Amino acids: CAISARQGTGGELFF.

The chain joins TRBV4-3 to TRBJ2-7; D is ambiguous. The germline gives CDR1 LGHNA, CDR2 YSLEER. V was trimmed by 2 bases and J by 0 bases, leaving 11 bases between them. The CDR3 spans 15 residues. CDR3 DNA: TGCGCCAGCAGCCAACACCGCGGCCCCTCCTACGAGCAGTACTTC. Its protein is CASSQHRGPSYEQYF.

The rearrangement uses TRBV11-1 and TRBJ1-2; 10 nucleotides line up with TRBD1. The germline gives CDR1 SGHAT, CDR2 FQDESV (reference sequence). Unmatched junction bases numbered 13, after V lost 4 bases and J lost 8 bases. The CDR3 runs 16 residues. As DNA, the CDR3 is TGTGCCAGCAGCTCCGGGACAGGGGCCTTAGGTTACGGCTACACCTTC. Translating gives CASSSGTGALGYGYTF.

The chain has TRBV19 and TRBJ2-5; perhaps TRBD2 as D (5 bases). Germline lookup yields CDR1 LNHDA and CDR2 SQIVND (reference sequence). The V and J ends lost 5 bases and 7 bases respectively, with 20 bases between them. CDR3 length: 15 residues. Written as DNA, the CDR3 is TGTGCCAGTAGTCCCAGCGGAGAGGTTGGGTGGACCCAGTACTTC. The encoded protein is CASSPSGEVGWTQYF.

CDR3 region: CASSQVIAEDTGELFF. In nucleotides, the CDR3 is TGCGCCAGCAGCCAAGTTATAGCGGAGGACACCGGGGAGCTGTTTTTT. This chain links TRBV4-3 with TRBJ2-2; D is possibly TRBD2 (6 bases). The CDR3 has 16 residues. Germline CDR1 reads LGHNA; CDR2 reads YSLEER. The ends were cut back, 1 base at V and 3 bases at J, with 12 bases in the middle.

The chain links TRBV4-3 to TRBJ2-2; D is possibly TRBD1 (6 bases). The germline V gene has CDR1 LGHNA and CDR2 YSLEER. Trimming shortened V by 0 bases and J by 1 base, and 9 bases separated the two germline ends. CDR3 size: 16 residues. Here the CDR3 DNA reads TGCGCCAGCAGCCAAGAGAGACAGGAGAACACCGGGGAGCTGTTTTTT. Protein product: CASSQERQENTGELFF.

This chain uses TRBV5-4 with TRBJ2-7; D is possibly TRBD2 (5 bases). This CDR3 is 13 amino acids long. Between the trimmed V and J ends, which lost 3 bases and 1 base, there was a span of 8 bases. Germline V gives CDR1 SGHNT, CDR2 YYREEE (reference sequence). The CDR3 loop reads CASSSGVSYEQYF. The CDR3 DNA is TGTGCCAGCAGCTCCGGGGTATCCTACGAGCAGTACTTC.

V and J are TRBV18 and TRBJ1-2, with TRBD1 as a possible D gene (6 bases). CDR1 is KGHSH and CDR2 is LQKENI in the germline V gene. This CDR3 has 15 amino acids. V dropped 0 bases and J dropped 8 bases, with 16 bases sitting between them. This chain's CDR3 is CASSPPNQGPTGYTF. CDR3 coding DNA: TGTGCCAGCTCACCACCGAATCAGGGGCCGACGGGCTACACCTTC. The variable domain in full, with the rest retrieved from reference TRBV18 and TRBJ1-2, is NAGVMQNPRHLVRRRGQEARLRCSPMKGHSHVYWYRQLPEEGLKFMVYLQKENIIDESGMPKERFSAEFPKEGPSILRIQQVVRGDSAAYFCASSPPNQGPTGYTFGSGTRLTVV.

This chain links TRBV12-5 with TRBJ1-5; D might be TRBD1 (5 bases). The CDR3 is made up of 15 amino acids. CDR1 is LGHNT, CDR2 FRNRAP, per germline. V dropped 6 bases and J dropped 1 base, with 13 bases sitting between them. CDR3 DNA: TGTGCTAGTGGGAAAGGGCAGGGAAGCAATCAGCCCCAGCATTTT. This sequence encodes CASGKGQGSNQPQHF.

This clone appeared a single time. J is TRBJ2-7 and V is TRBV19; 8 nucleotides agree with TRBD1. There are 14 residues in the CDR3. With 6 bases clipped from V and 0 bases from J, the junction kept 4 bases outside the gene matches. Germline loops: CDR1 LNHDA, CDR2 SQIVND (reference sequence). The CDR3 here is CASSGQGFSYEQYF. For the CDR3, the DNA is TGTGCCAGTAGCGGACAGGGTTTCTCCTACGAGCAGTACTTC.

Comments on this clone: This sample also contains other DNA sequences that code for the same CDR3. The V call is TRBV27, the J call TRBJ2-7, with TRBD2 matching 9 bases. V was pared by 5 bases and J by 2 bases, with 4 bases of the junction left unmatched. From germline, CDR1 is MNHEY and CDR2 SMNVEV (reference sequence). The CDR3 has 14 amino acids. The DNA for the CDR3 is TGTGCCAGCAGTCTTAGCGGGGGTACCTACGAGCAGTACTTC. As protein: CASSLSGGTYEQYF.

The chain is built from TRBV23-1 and TRBJ2-1, with TRBD2 matching over 14 bases. TRBV23-1 is assigned to the ORF class and has an uncertain function. The CDR3 totals 16 residues. V trimming: 5 bases; J trimming: 4 bases; junction bases outside the gene matches: 4. The chain's CDR3 is CASSSRLAGGYNEQFF. CDR3 DNA sequence: TGCGCCAGCAGTTCCCGACTAGCGGGAGGGTACAATGAGCAGTTCTTC.

The V and J genes are TRBV14 and TRBJ2-7; 12 nucleotides align to TRBD2. The CDR3 is made up of 14 amino acids. Unmatched junction bases numbered 6, after V lost 6 bases and J lost 6 bases. Germline V gives CDR1 SGHDN, CDR2 FVKESK. The CDR3 coding sequence is TGTGCCAGCAGTCTAGCGGGAGGGCCGGGCGAGCAGTACTTC. Its translation is CASSLAGGPGEQYF.

The chain employs TRBV27 and TRBJ1-2, with D maybe TRBD1 (5 bases). Trimming left V 6 bases short and J 7 bases short, with 21 bases between. The V gene's germline CDR1 is MNHEY and CDR2 SMNVEV (reference sequence). CDR3 length: 15 amino acids. The CDR3 nucleotides read TGTGCCAGCAGCCTTAGAAGGCCCAATCAGGGTGGCTACACCTTC. This sequence encodes CASSLRRPNQGGYTF.

V and J are TRBV7-3 and TRBJ2-2; 11 bases map to TRBD2. The V segment lost 6 bases and the J segment 5 bases; nucleotides outside the gene matches: 8. Germline values: CDR1 SGHTA, CDR2 FQGTGA. CDR3 size: 16 residues. The CDR3 protein is CASRFTSGGPTGELFF. The DNA of the CDR3 is TGTGCCAGCAGGTTCACTAGCGGGGGACCAACCGGGGAGCTGTTTTTT.

The chain is built from TRBV19 and TRBJ2-1; 12 bases are shared with TRBD2. CDR3 size: 18 residues. After removal of 1 base from V and 0 bases from J, the junction contained 4 bases not matched to a gene. Germline CDR1 and CDR2: LNHDA and SQIVND (reference sequence). The CDR3 DNA sequence: TGTGCCAGTAGTATAGTGCTAGCGGGAGGGCACTCCTACAATGAGCAGTTCTTC. Its translation is CASSIVLAGGHSYNEQFF.

A single count supports this clone. This chain joins TRBV29-1 and TRBJ1-5, with D tentatively TRBD1 (5 bases). Trimming removed 4 bases from V and 4 bases from J, with 8 bases in between. There are 12 residues in the CDR3. CDR1 SQVTM and CDR2 ANQGSEA come from the germline V gene. The CDR3 is CSVAGDNQPQHF. CDR3 coding DNA: TGCAGCGTTGCGGGGGATAATCAGCCCCAGCATTTT.